Reported below is one TCR beta chain. The antigen is not known. The data were taken from a study of T cell responses to AZD1222 COVID-19 vaccine. Produced via immunoSEQ multiplex PCR; TCRdb's table is partial and in-frame only. The sample has about 72,000 clones, 80% to 90% seen once; the top ten hold approximately 30%. Study-wide results and caveats: White British donors predominated, females outnumbered males, and clonal diversity was possibly underestimated. Spike-specific TCR repertoires showed rising breadth and depth after two AZD1222 doses. Repertoires were obtained only post-peak T cell response.

The clonotype was recovered from an adult who received the AZD1222 COVID-19 vaccine. The sequenced sample was peripheral blood, obtained 28 days after the second AZD1222 dose.

As DNA, the CDR3 is TGTGCCAGCAGCCCGGCGAGAGGAGATGGTACGCAGTATTTT. It yields the protein CASSPARGDGTQYF. The chain has TRBV3-1 (or the pseudogene TRBV3-2) and TRBJ2-3, with D unresolved. The V gene's germline CDR1 is LGHDT and CDR2 YNNKEL (reference sequence). There are 14 residues in the CDR3. Between the trimmed V and J ends, which lost 4 bases and 8 bases, there was a span of 16 bases.